This T cell receptor beta chain is from a study of graft-versus-host responses after intestinal transplantation. Looking at the study overall: The recipients all started with anti-thymocyte globulin induction and then took tacrolimus and steroids for 3 to 4 years.

With 2 bases removed from V and 4 bases from J, the gap between germline ends came to 17 bases. CDR3 size: 16 residues. The germline V gene encodes CDR1 MNHNY and CDR2 SVGAGI (reference sequence). This clone was seen a single time. Its antigen is as yet unknown. Clones were read by immunoSEQ multiplex PCR, and TCRdb kept only the in-frame ones, dropping some. This sample carries 95,000 to 110,000 clones, roughly 93% of them seen once, and the ten largest clones take around 1.2%. The receptor comes from a human donor who received an intestinal transplant. The gene calls are TRBV6-6 and TRBJ2-5, with a tentative D call TRBD1 (7 bases). This specimen consisted of unstimulated CD8+ T cells sorted from spleen or lymph node cells, obtained before intestinal transplant. Here the CDR3 DNA reads TGTGCCAGCAGTTACCCCGACAGGGCCGGGGGAGAGACCCAGTACTTC. Encoded protein: CASSYPDRAGGETQYF.